The present TCR beta chain was sequenced within a study of T cell responses to AZD1222 COVID-19 vaccine. With respect to this clone: Its antigen is unknown.

The assay was immunoSEQ multiplex PCR, and TCRdb's table has in-frame clones only and misses some. The sample lists 150,000 to 200,000 clones, just under 95% occurring once. V lost 5 bases to trimming and J lost 3 bases; unmatched junction nucleotides: 4. Germline loops: CDR1 MNHNY, CDR2 SVGAGI (reference sequence). CDR3 length: 14 residues. General study points: Within unmutated variant regions lay the reported targets of nearly half of spike-specific TCRs. Only a handful of people who got AZD1222 tested seropositive at baseline. Rises in breadth and depth of Spike-specific TCRs came after two AZD1222 doses.

The source is an adult in good health. The chain links TRBV6-6 to TRBJ2-5, with 9 bases that match TRBD1. The source material was peripheral blood, sampled on day 0 of AZD1222 vaccination. The CDR3: CASSRDRDKETQYF. The CDR3 coding sequence is TGTGCCAGCAGTAGGGACAGGGACAAAGAGACCCAGTACTTC.